This T cell receptor beta chain comes out of a study of blood T cells in healthy people across ages. General study findings and limits: TCR beta diversity per million T cells fell roughly linearly with age.

Sample-barcoded 5' priming and a J-beta primer mix drove a second PCR of about 6 to 12 cycles. Each cDNA molecule received a tag from a template-switch adaptor that had 12 random nucleotides. MiXCR was run by TCRdb on the 5' RACE reads, yielding one entry per CDR3 protein. The table shows 1,800,000 or so distinct CDR3 sequences, with about two fifths occurring only once. Notes on this clonotype: As yet, its antigen is unknown. A read error may produce the germline difference seen at one junction end.

The CDR3 length is 15 residues. Germline V lookup: CDR1 DFQATT, CDR2 SNEGSKA (reference sequence). The chain recombines TRBV20-1 with TRBJ2-6; maybe TRBD1 (5 bases). The TCR was taken from a human donor in good health. Source material: blood. Here the CDR3 DNA reads TGCAGCGCTAGATCGACAGCCTCTGGGGCCAACGTCCGGACTTTC. Translated: CSARSTASGANVRTF.